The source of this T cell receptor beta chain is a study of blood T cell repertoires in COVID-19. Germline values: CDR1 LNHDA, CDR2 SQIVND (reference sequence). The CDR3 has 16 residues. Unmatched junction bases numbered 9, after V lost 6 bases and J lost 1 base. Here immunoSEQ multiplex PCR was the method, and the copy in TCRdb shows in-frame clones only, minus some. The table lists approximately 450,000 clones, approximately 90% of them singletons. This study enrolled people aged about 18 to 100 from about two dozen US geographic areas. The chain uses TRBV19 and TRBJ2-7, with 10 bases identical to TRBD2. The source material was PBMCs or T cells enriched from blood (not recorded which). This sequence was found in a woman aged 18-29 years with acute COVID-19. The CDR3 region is CASSGKLAGHSYEQYF. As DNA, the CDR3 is TGTGCCAGTAGCGGCAAACTAGCGGGACATTCCTACGAGCAGTACTTC.